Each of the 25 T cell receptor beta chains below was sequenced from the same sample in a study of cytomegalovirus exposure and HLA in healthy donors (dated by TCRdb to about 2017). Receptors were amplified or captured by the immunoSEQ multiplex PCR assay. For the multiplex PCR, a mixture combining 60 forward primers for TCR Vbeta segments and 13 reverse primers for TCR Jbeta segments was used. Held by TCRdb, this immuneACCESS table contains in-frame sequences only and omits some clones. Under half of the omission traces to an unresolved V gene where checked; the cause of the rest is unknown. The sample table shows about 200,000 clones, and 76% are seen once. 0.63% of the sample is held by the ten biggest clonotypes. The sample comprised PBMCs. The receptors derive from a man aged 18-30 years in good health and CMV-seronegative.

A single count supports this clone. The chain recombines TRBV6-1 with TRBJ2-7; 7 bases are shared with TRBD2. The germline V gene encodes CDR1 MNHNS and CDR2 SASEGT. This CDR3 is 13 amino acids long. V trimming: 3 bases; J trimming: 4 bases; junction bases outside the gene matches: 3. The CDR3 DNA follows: TGTGCCAGCAGTGACGGACTAGTTTACGAGCAGTACTTC. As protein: CASSDGLVYEQYF.

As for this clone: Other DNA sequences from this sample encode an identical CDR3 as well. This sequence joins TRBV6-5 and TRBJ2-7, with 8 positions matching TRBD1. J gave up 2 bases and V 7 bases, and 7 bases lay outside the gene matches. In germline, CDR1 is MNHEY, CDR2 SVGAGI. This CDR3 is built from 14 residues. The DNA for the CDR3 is TGTGCCAGCAAGGGTACGACAGGGGCCTACGAGCAGTACTTC. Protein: CASKGTTGAYEQYF.

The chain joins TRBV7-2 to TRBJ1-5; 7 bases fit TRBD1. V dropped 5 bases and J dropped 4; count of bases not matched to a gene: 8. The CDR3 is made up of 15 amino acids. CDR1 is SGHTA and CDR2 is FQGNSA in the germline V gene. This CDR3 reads CASSSQGQINQPQHF. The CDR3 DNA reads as TGTGCCAGCAGCAGCCAGGGACAGATAAATCAGCCCCAGCATTTT.

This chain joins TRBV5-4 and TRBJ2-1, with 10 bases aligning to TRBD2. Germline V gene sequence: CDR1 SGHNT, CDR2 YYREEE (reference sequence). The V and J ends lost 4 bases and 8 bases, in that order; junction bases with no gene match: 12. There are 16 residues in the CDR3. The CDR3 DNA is TGTGCCAGCAGCCAGGCTACTAGCGGGATTAGCTATGAGCAGTTCTTC. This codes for CASSQATSGISYEQFF.

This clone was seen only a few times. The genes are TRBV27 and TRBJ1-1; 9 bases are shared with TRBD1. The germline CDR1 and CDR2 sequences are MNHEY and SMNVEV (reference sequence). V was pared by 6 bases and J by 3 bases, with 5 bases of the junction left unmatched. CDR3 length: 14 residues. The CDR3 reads CASSPGDRDTEAFF. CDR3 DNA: TGTGCCAGCAGCCCTGGGGACAGGGACACTGAAGCTTTCTTT.

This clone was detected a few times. CDR3 protein: CAILIPRDRGFEQYF. DNA of the CDR3: TGTGCCATCCTGATACCCCGGGACAGGGGGTTCGAGCAGTACTTC. The chain is built from TRBV27 and TRBJ2-5; 11 positions agree with TRBD1. Near its end, the DNA agrees better with TRBJ2-7, so the J call may be wrong. This CDR3 spans 15 amino acids. The germline CDR1 and CDR2 sequences are MNHEY and SMNVEV (reference sequence).

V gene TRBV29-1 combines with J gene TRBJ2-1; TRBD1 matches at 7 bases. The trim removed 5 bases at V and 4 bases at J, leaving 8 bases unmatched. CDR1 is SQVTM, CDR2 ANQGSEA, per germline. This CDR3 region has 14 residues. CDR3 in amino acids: CSVPRDSPYNEQFF. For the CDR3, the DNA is TGCAGCGTTCCTCGGGACAGCCCATACAATGAGCAGTTCTTC.

In DNA form, the CDR3 reads TGCAGCGCGGACAGGGGGAGCACTGAAGCTTTCTTT. This sequence encodes CSADRGSTEAFF. V and J are TRBV29-1 and TRBJ1-1; 10 bases are a match to TRBD1. V was clipped by 7 bases and J by 4 bases; unmatched bases: 3. This CDR3 has 12 amino acids. Germline lookup yields CDR1 SQVTM and CDR2 ANQGSEA.

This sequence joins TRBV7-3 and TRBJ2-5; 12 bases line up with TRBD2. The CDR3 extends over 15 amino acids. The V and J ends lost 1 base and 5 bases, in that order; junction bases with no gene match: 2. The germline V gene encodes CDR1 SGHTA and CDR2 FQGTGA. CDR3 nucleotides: TGTGCCAGCAGCTTAAGGACTAGCGGGGCGGAGACCCAGTACTTC. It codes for CASSLRTSGAETQYF.

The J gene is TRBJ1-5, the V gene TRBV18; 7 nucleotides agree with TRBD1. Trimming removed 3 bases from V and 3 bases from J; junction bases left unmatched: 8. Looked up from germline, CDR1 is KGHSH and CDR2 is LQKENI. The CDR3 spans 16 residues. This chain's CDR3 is CASSPQGGSFNQPQHF. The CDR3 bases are TGTGCCAGCTCACCTCAAGGGGGCAGTTTCAATCAGCCCCAGCATTTT.

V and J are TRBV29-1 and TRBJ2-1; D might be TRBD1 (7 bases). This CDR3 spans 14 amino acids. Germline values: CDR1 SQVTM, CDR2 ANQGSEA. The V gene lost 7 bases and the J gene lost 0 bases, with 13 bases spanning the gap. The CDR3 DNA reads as TGCAGCGCGGCAGGGGGGACCTCCTACAATGAGCAGTTCTTC. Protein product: CSAAGGTSYNEQFF.

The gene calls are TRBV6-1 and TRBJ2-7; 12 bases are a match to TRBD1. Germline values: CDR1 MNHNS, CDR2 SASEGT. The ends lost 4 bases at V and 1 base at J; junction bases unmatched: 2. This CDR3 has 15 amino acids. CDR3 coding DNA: TGTGCCAGCAGTGGGGGACAGGGGGCTTCCTACGAGCAGTACTTC. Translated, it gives CASSGGQGASYEQYF.

CDR3 amino acids: CASRPTSGSYEQFF. DNA of the CDR3: TGTGCCAGCAGACCAACTAGCGGGAGCTATGAGCAGTTCTTC. V usage is TRBV28 and J usage is TRBJ2-1; 11 bases are a match to TRBD2. Germline CDR1 is MDHEN and CDR2 is SYDVKM. This CDR3 has 14 amino acids. J lost 8 bases, V lost 6 bases, and 6 bases had no gene match. The variable domain in full, completed from reference TRBV28 and TRBJ2-1, reads DVKVTQSSRYLVKRTGEKVFLECVQDMDHENMFWYRQDPGLGLRLIYFSYDVKMKEKGDIPEGYSVSREKKERFSLILESASTNQTSMYLCASRPTSGSYEQFFGPGTRLTVL.

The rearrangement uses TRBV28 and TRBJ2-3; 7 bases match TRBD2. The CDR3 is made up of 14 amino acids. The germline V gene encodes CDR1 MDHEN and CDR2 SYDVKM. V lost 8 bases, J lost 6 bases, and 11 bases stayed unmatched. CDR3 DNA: TGTGCCAGCCGGGACTACCTGACTGGGGATACGCAGTATTTT. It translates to CASRDYLTGDTQYF. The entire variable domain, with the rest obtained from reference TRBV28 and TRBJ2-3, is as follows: DVKVTQSSRYLVKRTGEKVFLECVQDMDHENMFWYRQDPGLGLRLIYFSYDVKMKEKGDIPEGYSVSREKKERFSLILESASTNQTSMYLCASRDYLTGDTQYFGPGTRLTVL.

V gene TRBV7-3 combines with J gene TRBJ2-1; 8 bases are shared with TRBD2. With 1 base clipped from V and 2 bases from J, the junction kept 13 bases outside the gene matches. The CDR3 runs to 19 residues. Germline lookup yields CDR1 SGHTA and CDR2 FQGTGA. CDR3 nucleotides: TGTGCCAGCAGCTTAAAGGCACTAGCGGTGACGGAAACCTACAATGAGCAGTTCTTC. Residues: CASSLKALAVTETYNEQFF.

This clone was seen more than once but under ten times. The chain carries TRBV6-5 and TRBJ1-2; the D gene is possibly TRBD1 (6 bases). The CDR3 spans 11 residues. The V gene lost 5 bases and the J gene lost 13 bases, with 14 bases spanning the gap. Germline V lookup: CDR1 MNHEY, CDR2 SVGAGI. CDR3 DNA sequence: TGTGCCAGCAGTGATGGACAGTCTTCCACCTTC. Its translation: CASSDGQSSTF.

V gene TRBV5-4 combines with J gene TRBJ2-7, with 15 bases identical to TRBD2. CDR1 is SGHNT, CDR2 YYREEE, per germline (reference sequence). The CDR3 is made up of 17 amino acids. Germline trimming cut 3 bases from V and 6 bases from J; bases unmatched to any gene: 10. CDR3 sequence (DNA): TGTGCCAGCAGCTCCGGACTAGCGGGAGGGCCGCGGCTCGAGCAGTACTTC. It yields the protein CASSSGLAGGPRLEQYF. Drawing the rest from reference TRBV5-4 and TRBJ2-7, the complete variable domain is ETGVTQSPTHLIKTRGQQVTLRCSSQSGHNTVSWYQQALGQGPQFIFQYYREEENGRGNFPPRFSGLQFPNYSSELNVNALELDDSALYLCASSSGLAGGPRLEQYFGPGTRLTVT.

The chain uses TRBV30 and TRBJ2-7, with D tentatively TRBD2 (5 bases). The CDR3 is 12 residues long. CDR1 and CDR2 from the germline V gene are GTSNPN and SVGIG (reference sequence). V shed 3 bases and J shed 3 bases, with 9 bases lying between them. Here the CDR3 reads CAWRSGYYEQYF. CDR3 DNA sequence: TGTGCCTGGAGGAGCGGATACTACGAGCAGTACTTC.

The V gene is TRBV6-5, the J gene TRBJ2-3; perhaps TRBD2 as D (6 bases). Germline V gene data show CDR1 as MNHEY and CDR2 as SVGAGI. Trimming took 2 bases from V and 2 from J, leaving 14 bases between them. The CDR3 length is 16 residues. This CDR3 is CASSYKLGGNTDTQYF. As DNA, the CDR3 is TGTGCCAGCAGTTACAAGTTGGGGGGAAACACAGATACGCAGTATTTT.

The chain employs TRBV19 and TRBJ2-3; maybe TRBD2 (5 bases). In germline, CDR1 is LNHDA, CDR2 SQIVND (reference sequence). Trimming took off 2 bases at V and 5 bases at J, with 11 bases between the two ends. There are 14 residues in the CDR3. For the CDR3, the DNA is TGTGCCAGTAGTATATCAGCGGCCCGAGATACGCAGTATTTT. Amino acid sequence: CASSISAARDTQYF. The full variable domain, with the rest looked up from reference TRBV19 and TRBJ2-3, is DGGITQSPKYLFRKEGQNVTLSCEQNLNHDAMYWYRQDPGQGLRLIYYSQIVNDFQKGDIAEGYSVSREKKESFPLTVTSAQKNPTAFYLCASSISAARDTQYFGPGTRLTVL.

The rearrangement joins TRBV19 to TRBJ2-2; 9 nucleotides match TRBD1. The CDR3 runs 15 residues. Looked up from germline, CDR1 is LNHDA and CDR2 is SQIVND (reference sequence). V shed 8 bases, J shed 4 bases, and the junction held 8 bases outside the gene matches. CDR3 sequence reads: CASGRDRVSTGELFF. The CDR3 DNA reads TGTGCCAGTGGGAGGGACAGGGTTTCCACCGGGGAGCTGTTTTTT.

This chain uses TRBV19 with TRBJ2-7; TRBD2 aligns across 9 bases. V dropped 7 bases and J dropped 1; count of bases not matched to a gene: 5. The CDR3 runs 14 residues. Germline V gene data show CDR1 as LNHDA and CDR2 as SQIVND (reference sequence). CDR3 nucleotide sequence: TGTGCCAGTACTCTGACTAGCGGATCCTACGAGCAGTACTTC. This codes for CASTLTSGSYEQYF.

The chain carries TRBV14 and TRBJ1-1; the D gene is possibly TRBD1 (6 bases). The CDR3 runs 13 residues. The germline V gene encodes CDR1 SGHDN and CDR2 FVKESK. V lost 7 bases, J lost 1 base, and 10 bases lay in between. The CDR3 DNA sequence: TGTGCCAGCACAAGGGGGAGGAACACTGAAGCTTTCTTT. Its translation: CASTRGRNTEAFF.

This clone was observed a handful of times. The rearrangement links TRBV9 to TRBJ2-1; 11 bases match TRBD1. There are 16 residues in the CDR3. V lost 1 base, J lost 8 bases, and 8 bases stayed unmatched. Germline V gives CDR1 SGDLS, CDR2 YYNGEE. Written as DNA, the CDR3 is TGTGCCAGCAGCGTACGAGGACAGGGGGCTTCTTATGAGCAGTTCTTC. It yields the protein CASSVRGQGASYEQFF.

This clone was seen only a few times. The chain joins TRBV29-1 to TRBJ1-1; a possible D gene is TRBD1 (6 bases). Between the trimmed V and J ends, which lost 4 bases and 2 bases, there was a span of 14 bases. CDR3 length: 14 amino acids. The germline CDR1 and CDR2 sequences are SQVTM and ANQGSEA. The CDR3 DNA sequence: TGCAGCGTTGTGGGGGACATTCCTAACACTGAAGCTTTCTTT. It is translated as CSVVGDIPNTEAFF.